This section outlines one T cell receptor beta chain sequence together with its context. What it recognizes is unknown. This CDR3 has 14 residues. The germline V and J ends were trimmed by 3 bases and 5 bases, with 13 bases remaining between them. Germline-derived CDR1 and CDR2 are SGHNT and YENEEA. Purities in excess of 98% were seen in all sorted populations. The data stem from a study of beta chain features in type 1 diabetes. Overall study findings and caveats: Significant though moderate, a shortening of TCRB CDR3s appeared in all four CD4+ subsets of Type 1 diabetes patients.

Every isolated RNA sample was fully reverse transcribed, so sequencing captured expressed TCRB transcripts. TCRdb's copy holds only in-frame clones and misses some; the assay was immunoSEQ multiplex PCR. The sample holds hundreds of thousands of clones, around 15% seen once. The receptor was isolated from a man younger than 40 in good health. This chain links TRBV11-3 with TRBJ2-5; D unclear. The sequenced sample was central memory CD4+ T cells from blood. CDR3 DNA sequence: TGTGCCAGCAGCTTGGGTCCCGTCGGGGAGACCCAGTACTTC. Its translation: CASSLGPVGETQYF.